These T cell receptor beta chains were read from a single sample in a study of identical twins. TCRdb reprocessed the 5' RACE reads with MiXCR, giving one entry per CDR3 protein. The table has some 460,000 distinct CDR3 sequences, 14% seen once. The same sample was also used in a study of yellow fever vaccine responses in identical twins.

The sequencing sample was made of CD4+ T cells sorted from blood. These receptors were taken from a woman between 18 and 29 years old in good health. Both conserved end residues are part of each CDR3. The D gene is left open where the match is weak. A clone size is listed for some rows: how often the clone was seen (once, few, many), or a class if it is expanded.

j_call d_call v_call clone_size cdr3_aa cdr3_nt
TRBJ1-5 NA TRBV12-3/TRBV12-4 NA CASSFDRRDQPQHF TGTGCCAGCAGTTTCGACAGGAGAGATCAGCCCCAGCATTTT
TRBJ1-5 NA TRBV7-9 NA CASSWEHQPQHF TGTGCCAGCAGCTGGGAGCACCAGCCCCAGCATTTT
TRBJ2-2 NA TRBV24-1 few CATGLSGLNTGELFF TGTGCCACTGGGTTATCCGGACTGAACACCGGGGAGCTGTTTTTT
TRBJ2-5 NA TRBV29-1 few CSADFLETQYF TGCAGCGCAGACTTCCTGGAGACCCAGTACTTC
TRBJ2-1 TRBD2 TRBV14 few CASSQETSGKRTYNEQFF TGTGCCAGCAGCCAAGAAACTAGCGGGAAGAGGACCTACAATGAGCAGTTCTTC
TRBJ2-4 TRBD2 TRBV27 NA CASSRKGLAGRGNIQYF TGTGCCAGCAGTCGCAAGGGACTAGCGGGAAGAGGGAACATTCAGTACTTC
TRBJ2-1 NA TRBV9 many CASSVVGQLNNEQFF TGTGCCAGCAGCGTAGTAGGACAGCTCAACAATGAGCAGTTCTTC
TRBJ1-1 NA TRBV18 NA CASSPDTEAFF TGTGCCAGCTCACCTGACACTGAAGCTTTCTTT
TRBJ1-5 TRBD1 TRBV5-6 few CASSLQGAHDQPQHF TGTGCCAGCAGCTTACAGGGGGCGCATGATCAGCCCCAGCATTTT
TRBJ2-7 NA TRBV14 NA CASSQGLLDYEQYF TGTGCCAGCAGCCAAGGGCTATTAGACTACGAGCAGTACTTC
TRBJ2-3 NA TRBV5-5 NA CASSLGAPDTQYF TGTGCCAGCAGCCTGGGGGCCCCAGATACGCAGTATTTT
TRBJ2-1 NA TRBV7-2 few CASSLVVSAGGHEQFF TGTGCCAGCAGCTTAGTGGTCAGCGCAGGCGGCCATGAGCAGTTCTTC
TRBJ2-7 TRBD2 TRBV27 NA CASSLGWSGVSYEQYF TGTGCCAGCAGTTTGGGTTGGAGCGGGGTCTCCTACGAGCAGTACTTC
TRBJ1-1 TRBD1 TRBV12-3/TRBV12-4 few CASRPRDRGLNTEAFF TGTGCCAGCAGACCCCGGGACAGGGGGCTGAACACTGAAGCTTTCTTT
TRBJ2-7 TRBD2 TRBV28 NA CASSRAGGPSSYEQYF TGTGCCAGCAGTAGAGCGGGAGGTCCGAGCTCCTACGAGCAGTACTTC
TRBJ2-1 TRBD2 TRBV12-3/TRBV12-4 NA CASSQAGGPQFF TGTGCCAGCAGTCAAGCGGGAGGGCCACAGTTCTTC
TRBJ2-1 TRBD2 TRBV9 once CASSVSLLAADNEQFF TGTGCCAGCAGCGTATCTCTCCTAGCGGCTGACAATGAGCAGTTCTTC
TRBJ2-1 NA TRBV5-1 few CASSLVASGAGNEQFF TGCGCCAGCAGCTTGGTGGCGTCAGGCGCCGGGAATGAGCAGTTCTTC
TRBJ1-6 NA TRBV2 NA CASSASWRDSPLHF TGTGCCAGCAGCGCTAGTTGGCGGGATTCACCCCTCCACTTT
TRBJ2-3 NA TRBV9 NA CASSVGAGHGVATDTQYF TGTGCCAGCAGCGTGGGAGCGGGTCACGGGGTGGCCACAGATACGCAGTATTTT
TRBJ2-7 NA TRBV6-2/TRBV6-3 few CASSLTGTRNEQYF TGTGCCAGCAGTTTGACAGGGACTCGTAACGAGCAGTACTTC
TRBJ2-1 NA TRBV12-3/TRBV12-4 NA CASGSLPSNEQFF TGTGCCAGCGGGTCTTTACCTTCCAATGAGCAGTTCTTC
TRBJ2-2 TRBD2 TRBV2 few CASSEATSGGAGELFF TGTGCCAGCAGTGAAGCTACTAGCGGGGGGGCCGGGGAGCTGTTTTTT
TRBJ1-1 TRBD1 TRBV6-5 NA CASSYRRQGMNTEAFF TGTGCCAGCAGTTACCGCCGACAGGGCATGAACACTGAAGCTTTCTTT
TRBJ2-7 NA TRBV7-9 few CASSLEVNHEQYF TGTGCCAGCAGCTTAGAAGTGAACCACGAGCAGTACTTC
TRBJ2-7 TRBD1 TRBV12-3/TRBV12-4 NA CAISARTGGLAESYEQYF TGTGCCATCAGCGCCAGGACAGGGGGCCTAGCGGAATCCTACGAGCAGTACTTC
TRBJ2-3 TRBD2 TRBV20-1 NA CSAPNTRGVGTDTQYF TGCAGTGCTCCAAATACCCGGGGGGTAGGCACAGATACGCAGTATTTT
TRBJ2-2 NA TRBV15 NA CATSRGRGAYTGELFF TGTGCCACCAGCAGGGGCAGGGGGGCCTACACCGGGGAGCTGTTTTTT
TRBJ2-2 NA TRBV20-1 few CSARNGNTGELFF TGCAGTGCTAGAAACGGCAACACCGGGGAGCTGTTTTTT
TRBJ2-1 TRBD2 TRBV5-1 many CASSLTLAAHEQFF TGCGCCAGCAGCTTAACGCTAGCGGCTCATGAGCAGTTCTTC
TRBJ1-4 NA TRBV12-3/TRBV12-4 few CATRRAGGNEKLFF TGTGCCACACGACGGGCAGGCGGTAATGAAAAACTGTTTTTT
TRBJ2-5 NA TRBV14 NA CASSQDWKETQYF TGTGCCAGCAGCCAAGATTGGAAAGAGACCCAGTACTTC
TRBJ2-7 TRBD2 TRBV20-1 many CSAGPRASGGNDEQYF TGCAGTGCTGGACCCCGGGCTAGCGGGGGTAATGACGAGCAGTACTTC
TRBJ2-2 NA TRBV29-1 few CSVPDRTGELFF TGCAGCGTACCGGACAGAACCGGGGAGCTGTTTTTT
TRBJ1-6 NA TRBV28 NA CATGTPTTRESPLHF TGTGCCACCGGGACTCCCACCACTCGTGAATCACCCCTCCACTTT
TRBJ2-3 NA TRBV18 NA CASSPLPDTQYF TGTGCCAGCTCACCTCTGCCAGATACGCAGTATTTT
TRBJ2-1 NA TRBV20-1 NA CSRGSSSYNEQFF TGCAGCCGGGGGTCAAGCTCCTACAATGAGCAGTTCTTC
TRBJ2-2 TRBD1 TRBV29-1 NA CSVPRTGGIQGELFF TGCAGCGTCCCCAGGACAGGGGGAATTCAAGGGGAGCTGTTTTTT
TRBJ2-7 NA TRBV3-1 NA CASSQASVYEQYF TGTGCCAGCAGCCAAGCATCGGTCTACGAGCAGTACTTC
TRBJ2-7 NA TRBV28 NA CASSFAGTLEQYF TGTGCCAGCAGTTTCGCGGGAACGCTCGAGCAGTACTTC
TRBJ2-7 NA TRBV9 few CASSPDRGVEQYF TGTGCCAGCAGCCCCGACCGAGGGGTCGAGCAGTACTTC